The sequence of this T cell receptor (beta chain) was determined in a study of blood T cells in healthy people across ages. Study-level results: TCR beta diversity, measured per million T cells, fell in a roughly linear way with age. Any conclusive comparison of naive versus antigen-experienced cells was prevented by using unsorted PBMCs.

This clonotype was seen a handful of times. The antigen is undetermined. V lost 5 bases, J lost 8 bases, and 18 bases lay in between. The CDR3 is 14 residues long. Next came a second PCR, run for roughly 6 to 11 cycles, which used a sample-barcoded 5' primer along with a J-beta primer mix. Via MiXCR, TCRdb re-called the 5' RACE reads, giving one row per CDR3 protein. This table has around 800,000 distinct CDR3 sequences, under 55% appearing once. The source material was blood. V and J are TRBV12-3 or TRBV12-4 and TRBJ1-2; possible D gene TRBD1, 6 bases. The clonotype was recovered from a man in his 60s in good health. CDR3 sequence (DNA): TGTGCCAGCAGTGACAGAGGGGGAGGTCGGGGCTACACCTTC. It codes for CASSDRGGGRGYTF.